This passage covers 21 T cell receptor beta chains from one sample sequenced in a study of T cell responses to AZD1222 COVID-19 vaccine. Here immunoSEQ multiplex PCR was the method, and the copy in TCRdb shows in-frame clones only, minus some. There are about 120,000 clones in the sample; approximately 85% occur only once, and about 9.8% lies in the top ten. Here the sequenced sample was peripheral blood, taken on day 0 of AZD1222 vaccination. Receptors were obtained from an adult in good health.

The CDR3 DNA sequence: TGTGCCAGCATGAGACAGGGCGGGGGCTACGAGCAGTACTTC. It yields the protein CASMRQGGGYEQYF. The genes are TRBV6-5 and TRBJ2-7; D may correspond to TRBD1 or TRBD2 (7 bases each). V shed 7 bases and J shed 3 bases, with 16 bases lying between them. CDR3 length: 14 amino acids. Per the germline V gene, CDR1 is MNHEY and CDR2 is SVGAGI.

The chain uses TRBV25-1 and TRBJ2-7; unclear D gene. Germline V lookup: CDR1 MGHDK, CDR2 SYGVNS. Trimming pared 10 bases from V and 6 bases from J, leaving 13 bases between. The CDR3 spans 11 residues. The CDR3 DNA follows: TGTGCCACCGCCCTGGGAACCGAGCAGTACTTC. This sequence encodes CATALGTEQYF.

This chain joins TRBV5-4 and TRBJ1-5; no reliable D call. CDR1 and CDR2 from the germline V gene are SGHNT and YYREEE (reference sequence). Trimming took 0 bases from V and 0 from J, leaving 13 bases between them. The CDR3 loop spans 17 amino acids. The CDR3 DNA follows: TGTGCCAGCAGCTTGGAACATAAAGGTTATAGCAATCAGCCCCAGCATTTT. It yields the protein CASSLEHKGYSNQPQHF.

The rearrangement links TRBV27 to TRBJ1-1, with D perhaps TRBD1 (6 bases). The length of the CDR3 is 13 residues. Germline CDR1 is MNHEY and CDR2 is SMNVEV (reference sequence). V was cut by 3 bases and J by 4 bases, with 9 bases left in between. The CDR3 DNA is TGTGCCAGCAGTTTGGCCAGGGGCACTGAAGCTTTCTTT. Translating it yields CASSLARGTEAFF.

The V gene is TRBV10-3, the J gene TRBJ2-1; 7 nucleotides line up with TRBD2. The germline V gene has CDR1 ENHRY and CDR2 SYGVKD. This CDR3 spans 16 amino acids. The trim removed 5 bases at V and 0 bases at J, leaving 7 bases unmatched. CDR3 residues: CAISRLAESSYNEQFF. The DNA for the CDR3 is TGTGCCATCAGTAGACTAGCAGAGAGCTCCTACAATGAGCAGTTCTTC.

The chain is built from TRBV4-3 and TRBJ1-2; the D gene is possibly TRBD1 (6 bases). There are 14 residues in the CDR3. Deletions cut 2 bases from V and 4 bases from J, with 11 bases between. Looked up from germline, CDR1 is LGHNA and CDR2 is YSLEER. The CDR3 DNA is TGCGCCAGCAGCCAACAGGGGATTGGCTATGGCTACACCTTC. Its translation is CASSQQGIGYGYTF.

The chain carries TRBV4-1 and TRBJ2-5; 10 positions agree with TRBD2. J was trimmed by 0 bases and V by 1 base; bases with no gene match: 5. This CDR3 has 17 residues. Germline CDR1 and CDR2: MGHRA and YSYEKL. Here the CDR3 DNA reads TGCGCCAGCAGCCAAGGGACTAGCGGAACAAACCAAGAGACCCAGTACTTC. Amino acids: CASSQGTSGTNQETQYF.

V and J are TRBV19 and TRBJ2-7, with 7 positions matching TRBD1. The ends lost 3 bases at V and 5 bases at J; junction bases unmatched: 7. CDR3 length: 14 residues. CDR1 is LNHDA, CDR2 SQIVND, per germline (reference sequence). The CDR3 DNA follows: TGTGCCAGTAGTATTACAGGGGCTGTCCACGAGCAGTACTTC. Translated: CASSITGAVHEQYF.

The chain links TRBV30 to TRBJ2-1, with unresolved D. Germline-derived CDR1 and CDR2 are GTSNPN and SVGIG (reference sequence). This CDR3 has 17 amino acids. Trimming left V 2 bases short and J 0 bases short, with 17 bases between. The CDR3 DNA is TGTGCCTGGAGTCCTTCTTACGGCACCGGCTCCTACAATGAGCAGTTCTTC. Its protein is CAWSPSYGTGSYNEQFF.

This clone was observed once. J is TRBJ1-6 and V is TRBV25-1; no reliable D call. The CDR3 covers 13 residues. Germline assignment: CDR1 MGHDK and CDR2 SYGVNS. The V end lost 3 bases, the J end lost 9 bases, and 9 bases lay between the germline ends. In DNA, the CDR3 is TGTGCCAGCAGTGATTATACCCTTTCACCCCTCCACTTT. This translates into CASSDYTLSPLHF. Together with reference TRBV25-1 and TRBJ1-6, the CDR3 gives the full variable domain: EADIYQTPRYLVIGTGKKITLECSQTMGHDKMYWYQQDPGMELHLIHYSYGVNSTEKGDLSSESTVSRIRTEHFPLTLESARPSHTSQYLCASSDYTLSPLHFGNGTRLTVT.

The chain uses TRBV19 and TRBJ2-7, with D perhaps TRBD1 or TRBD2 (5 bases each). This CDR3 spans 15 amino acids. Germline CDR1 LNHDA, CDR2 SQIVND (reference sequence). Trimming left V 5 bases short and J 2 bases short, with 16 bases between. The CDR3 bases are TGTGCCAGTAGTCCGCCGGGGCCTACAACCTACGAGCAGTACTTC. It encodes CASSPPGPTTYEQYF.

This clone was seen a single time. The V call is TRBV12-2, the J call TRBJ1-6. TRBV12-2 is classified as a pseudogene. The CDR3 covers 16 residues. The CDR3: CASRLEGPTRGSPLHF. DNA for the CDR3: TGTGCAAGTCGCTTAGAGGGGCCCACTAGGGGCTCACCCCTCCACTTT.

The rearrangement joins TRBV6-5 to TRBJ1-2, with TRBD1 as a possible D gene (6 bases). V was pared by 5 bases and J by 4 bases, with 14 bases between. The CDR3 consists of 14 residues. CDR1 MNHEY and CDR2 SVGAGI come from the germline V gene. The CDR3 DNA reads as TGTGCCAGCAGTACCCCACAGGGATCCTATGGCTACACCTTC. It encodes CASSTPQGSYGYTF.

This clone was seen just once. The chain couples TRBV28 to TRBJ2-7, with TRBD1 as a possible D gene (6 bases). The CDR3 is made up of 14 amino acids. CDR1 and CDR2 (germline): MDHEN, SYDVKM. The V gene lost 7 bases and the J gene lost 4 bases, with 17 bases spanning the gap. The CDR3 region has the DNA TGTGCCAGCACCTCGCCACAGGGCCCATACGAGCAGTACTTC. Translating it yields CASTSPQGPYEQYF.

Here the CDR3 reads CASSPRQGGNQPQHF. For the CDR3, the DNA is TGTGCCAGCTCACCACGACAGGGTGGAAATCAGCCCCAGCATTTT. V is TRBV18 and J is TRBJ1-5; 7 nucleotides agree with TRBD1. The CDR3 runs 15 residues. V trimming: 1 base; J trimming: 4 bases; junction bases outside the gene matches: 4. The V gene's germline CDR1 is KGHSH and CDR2 LQKENI.

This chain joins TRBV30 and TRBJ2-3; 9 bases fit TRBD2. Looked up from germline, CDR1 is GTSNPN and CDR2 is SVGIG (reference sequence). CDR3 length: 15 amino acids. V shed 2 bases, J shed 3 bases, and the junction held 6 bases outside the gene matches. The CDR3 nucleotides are TGTGCCTGGAGTCGGCTAGCGGGGCAAACAGATACGCAGTATTTT. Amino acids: CAWSRLAGQTDTQYF. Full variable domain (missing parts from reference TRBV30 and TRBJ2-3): SQTIHQWPATLVQPVGSPLSLECTVEGTSNPNLYWYRQAAGRGLQLLFYSVGIGQISSEVPQNLSASRPQDRQFILSSKKLLLSDSGFYLCAWSRLAGQTDTQYFGPGTRLTVL.

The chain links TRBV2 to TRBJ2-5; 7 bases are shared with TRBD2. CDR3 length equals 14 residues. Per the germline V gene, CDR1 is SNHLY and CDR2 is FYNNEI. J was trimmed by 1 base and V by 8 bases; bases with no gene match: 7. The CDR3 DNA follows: TGTGCCAGCGTGTCGGCGGGGGTCCAAGAGACCCAGTACTTC. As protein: CASVSAGVQETQYF.

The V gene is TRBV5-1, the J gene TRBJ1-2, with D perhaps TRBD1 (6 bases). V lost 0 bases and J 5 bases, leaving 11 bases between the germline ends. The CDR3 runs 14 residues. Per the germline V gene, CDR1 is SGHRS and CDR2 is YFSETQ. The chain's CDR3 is CASSLAWTDYGYTF. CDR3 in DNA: TGCGCCAGCAGCTTGGCCTGGACAGATTATGGCTACACCTTC.

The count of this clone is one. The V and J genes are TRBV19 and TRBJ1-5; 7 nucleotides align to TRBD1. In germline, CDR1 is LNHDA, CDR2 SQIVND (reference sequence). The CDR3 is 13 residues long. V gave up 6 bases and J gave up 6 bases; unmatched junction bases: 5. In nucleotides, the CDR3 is TGTGCCAGTAGCCAACAGGGGATTCAGCCCCAGCATTTT. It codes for CASSQQGIQPQHF.

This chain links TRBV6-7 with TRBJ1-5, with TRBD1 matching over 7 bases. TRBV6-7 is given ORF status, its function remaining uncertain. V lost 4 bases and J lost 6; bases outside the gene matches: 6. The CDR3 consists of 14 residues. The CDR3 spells CASSSKQGSQPQHF. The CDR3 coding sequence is TGTGCCAGCAGTTCCAAACAGGGGAGTCAGCCCCAGCATTTT.

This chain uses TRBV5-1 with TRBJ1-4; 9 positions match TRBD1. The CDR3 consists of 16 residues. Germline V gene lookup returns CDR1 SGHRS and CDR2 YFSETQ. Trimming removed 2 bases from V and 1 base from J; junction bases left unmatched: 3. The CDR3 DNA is TGCGCCAGCAGCTTAGGACAGGGGAGAACTAATGAAAAACTGTTTTTT. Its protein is CASSLGQGRTNEKLFF. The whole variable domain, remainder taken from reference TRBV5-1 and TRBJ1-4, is KAGVTQTPRYLIKTRGQQVTLSCSPISGHRSVSWYQQTPGQGLQFLFEYFSETQRNKGNFPGRFSGRQFSNSRSEMNVSTLELGDSALYLCASSLGQGRTNEKLFFGSGTQLSVL.